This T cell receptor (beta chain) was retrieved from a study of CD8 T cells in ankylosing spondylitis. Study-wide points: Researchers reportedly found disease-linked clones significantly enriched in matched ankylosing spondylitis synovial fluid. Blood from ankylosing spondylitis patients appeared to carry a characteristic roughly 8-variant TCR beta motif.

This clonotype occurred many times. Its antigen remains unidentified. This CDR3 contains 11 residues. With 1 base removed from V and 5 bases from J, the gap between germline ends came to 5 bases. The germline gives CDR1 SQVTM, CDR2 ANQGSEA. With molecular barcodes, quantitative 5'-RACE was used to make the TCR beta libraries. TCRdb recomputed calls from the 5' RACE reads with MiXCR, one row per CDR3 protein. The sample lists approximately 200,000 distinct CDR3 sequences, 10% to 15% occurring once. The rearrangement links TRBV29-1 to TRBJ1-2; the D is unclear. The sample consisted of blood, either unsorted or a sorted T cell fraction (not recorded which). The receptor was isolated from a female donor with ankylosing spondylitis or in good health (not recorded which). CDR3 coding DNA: TGCAGCGTTGAAGGGCAGTATGGCTACACCTTC. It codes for CSVEGQYGYTF.